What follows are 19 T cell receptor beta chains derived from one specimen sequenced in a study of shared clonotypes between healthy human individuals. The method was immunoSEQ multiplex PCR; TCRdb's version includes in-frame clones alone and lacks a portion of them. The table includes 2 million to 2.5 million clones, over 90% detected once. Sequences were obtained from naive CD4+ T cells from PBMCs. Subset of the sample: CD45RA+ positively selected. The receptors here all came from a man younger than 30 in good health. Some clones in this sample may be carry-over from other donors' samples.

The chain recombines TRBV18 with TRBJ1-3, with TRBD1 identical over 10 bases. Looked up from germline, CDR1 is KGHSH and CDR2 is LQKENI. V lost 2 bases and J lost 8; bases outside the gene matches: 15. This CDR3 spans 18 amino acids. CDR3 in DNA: TGTGCCAGCTCACCAGGTGACAGGGGGCGCAAGGTAAGATACACCATATATTTT. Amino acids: CASSPGDRGRKVRYTIYF. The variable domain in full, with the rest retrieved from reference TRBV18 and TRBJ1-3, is NAGVMQNPRHLVRRRGQEARLRCSPMKGHSHVYWYRQLPEEGLKFMVYLQKENIIDESGMPKERFSAEFPKEGPSILRIQQVVRGDSAAYFCASSPGDRGRKVRYTIYFGEGSWLTVV.

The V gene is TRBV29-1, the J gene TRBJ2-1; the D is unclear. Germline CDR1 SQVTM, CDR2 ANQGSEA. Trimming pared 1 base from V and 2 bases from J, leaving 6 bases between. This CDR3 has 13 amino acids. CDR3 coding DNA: TGCAGCGTTGAAGGGGAAACCTACAATGAGCAGTTCTTC. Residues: CSVEGETYNEQFF.

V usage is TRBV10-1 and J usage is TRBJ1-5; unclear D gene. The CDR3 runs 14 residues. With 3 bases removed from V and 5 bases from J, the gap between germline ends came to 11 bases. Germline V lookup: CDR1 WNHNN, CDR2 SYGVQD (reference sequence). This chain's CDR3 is CASSEVRLHQPQHF. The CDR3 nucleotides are TGCGCCAGCAGTGAAGTCAGGCTTCATCAGCCCCAGCATTTT.

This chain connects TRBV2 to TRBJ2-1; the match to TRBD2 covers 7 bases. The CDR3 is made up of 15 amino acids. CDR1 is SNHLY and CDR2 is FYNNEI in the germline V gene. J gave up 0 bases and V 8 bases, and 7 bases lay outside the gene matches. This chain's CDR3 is CASALAAISYNEQFF. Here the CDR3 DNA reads TGTGCCAGCGCCCTAGCGGCGATCTCCTACAATGAGCAGTTCTTC.

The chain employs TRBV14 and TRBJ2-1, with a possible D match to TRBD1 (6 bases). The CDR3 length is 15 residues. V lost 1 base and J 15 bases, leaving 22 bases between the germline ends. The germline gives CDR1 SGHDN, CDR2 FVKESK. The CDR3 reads CASSQAQYRDPLRFF. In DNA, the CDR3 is TGTGCCAGCAGCCAAGCTCAATACAGGGACCCTCTGCGGTTCTTC.

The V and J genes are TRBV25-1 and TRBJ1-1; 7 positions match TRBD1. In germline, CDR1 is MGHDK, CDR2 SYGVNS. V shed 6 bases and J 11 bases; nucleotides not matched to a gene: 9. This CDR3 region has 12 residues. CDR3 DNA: TGTGCCAGCAGGCGGGACAGCAGGACGGCTTTCTTT. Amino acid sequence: CASRRDSRTAFF.

DNA of the CDR3: TGTGCCAGTAGTATCCCCCTTGGCAGGGGCTCCTATGGCTACACCTTC. Its protein product is CASSIPLGRGSYGYTF. The chain couples TRBV19 to TRBJ1-2; TRBD1 is a possible D gene (6 bases). With 3 bases removed from V and 4 bases from J, the gap between germline ends came to 18 bases. CDR3 length: 16 residues. Germline-derived CDR1 and CDR2 are LNHDA and SQIVND (reference sequence). Complete variable domain (other parts from reference TRBV19 and TRBJ1-2): DGGITQSPKYLFRKEGQNVTLSCEQNLNHDAMYWYRQDPGQGLRLIYYSQIVNDFQKGDIAEGYSVSREKKESFPLTVTSAQKNPTAFYLCASSIPLGRGSYGYTFGSGTRLTVV.

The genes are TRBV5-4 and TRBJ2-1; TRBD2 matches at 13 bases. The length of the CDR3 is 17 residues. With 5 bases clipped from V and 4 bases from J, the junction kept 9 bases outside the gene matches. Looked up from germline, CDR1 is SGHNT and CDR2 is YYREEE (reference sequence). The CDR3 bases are TGTGCCAGCAGTCCCCCGGGACTAGCGGGGCTTTACAATGAGCAGTTCTTC. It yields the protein CASSPPGLAGLYNEQFF.

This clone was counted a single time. CDR3 DNA sequence: TGTGCCAGCAGTTATAGGACAGGGGGAATGAACACTGAAGCTTTCTTT. This translates into CASSYRTGGMNTEAFF. The chain uses TRBV6-5 and TRBJ1-1; TRBD1 matches 10 bases. The CDR3 is 16 amino acids. V was pared by 3 bases and J by 0 bases, with 4 bases of the junction left unmatched. Germline V lookup: CDR1 MNHEY, CDR2 SVGAGI.

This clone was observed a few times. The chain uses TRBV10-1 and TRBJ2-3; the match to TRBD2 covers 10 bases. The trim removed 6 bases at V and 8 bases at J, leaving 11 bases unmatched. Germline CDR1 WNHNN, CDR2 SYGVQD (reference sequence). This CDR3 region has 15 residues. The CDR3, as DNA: TGCGCCAGCAGCCCCGGGACTAGCGAGAGCGGTACGCAGTATTTT. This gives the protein CASSPGTSESGTQYF.

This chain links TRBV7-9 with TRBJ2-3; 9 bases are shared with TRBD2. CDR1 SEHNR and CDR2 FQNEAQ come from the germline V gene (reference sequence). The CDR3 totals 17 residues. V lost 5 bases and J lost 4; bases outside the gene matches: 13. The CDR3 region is CASSPRRVAGVSDTQYF. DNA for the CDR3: TGTGCCAGCAGCCCGCGGCGGGTAGCGGGAGTGTCAGATACGCAGTATTTT.

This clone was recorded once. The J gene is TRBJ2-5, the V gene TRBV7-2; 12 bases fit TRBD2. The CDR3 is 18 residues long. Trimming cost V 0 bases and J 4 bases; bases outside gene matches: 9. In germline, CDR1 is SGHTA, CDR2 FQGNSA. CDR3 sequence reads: CASSLAGASGRAGETQYF. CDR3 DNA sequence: TGTGCCAGCAGCTTAGCGGGGGCTAGCGGGAGGGCCGGAGAGACCCAGTACTTC.

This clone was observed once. This CDR3 is CAIRGAGGDDQETQYF. Here the CDR3 DNA reads TGTGCCATCAGGGGGGCAGGGGGCGACGACCAAGAGACCCAGTACTTC. This chain connects TRBV10-3 to TRBJ2-5; TRBD1 matches 8 bases. The CDR3 runs 16 residues. V lost 6 bases to trimming and J lost 0 bases; unmatched junction nucleotides: 9. Germline CDR1 ENHRY, CDR2 SYGVKD.

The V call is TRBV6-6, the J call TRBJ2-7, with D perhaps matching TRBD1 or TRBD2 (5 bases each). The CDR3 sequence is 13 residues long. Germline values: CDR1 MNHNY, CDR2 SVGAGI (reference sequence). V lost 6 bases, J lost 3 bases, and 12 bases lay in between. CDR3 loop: CASSLRDGYEQYF. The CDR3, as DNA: TGTGCCAGCAGCCTCCGGGACGGCTACGAGCAGTACTTC.

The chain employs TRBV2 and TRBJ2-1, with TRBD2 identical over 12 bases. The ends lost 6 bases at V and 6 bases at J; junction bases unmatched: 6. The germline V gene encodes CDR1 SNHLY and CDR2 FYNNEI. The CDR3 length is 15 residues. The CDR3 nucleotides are TGTGCCAGCAGACAACTAGCGGGAGGACCCAATGAGCAGTTCTTC. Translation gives CASRQLAGGPNEQFF.

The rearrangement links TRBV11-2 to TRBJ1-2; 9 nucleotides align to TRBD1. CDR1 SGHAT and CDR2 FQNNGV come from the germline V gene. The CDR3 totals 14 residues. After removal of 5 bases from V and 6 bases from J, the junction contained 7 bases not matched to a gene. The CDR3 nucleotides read TGTGCCAGCAGCACCGGGACAGGGAGAGATGGCTACACCTTC. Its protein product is CASSTGTGRDGYTF.

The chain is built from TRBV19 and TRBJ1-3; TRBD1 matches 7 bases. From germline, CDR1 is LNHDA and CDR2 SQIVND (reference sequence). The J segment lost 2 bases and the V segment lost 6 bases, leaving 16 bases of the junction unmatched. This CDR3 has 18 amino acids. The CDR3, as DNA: TGTGCCAGTAGGGGGAAACTACGGGACAGCATTACTGGAAACACCATATATTTT. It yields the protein CASRGKLRDSITGNTIYF.

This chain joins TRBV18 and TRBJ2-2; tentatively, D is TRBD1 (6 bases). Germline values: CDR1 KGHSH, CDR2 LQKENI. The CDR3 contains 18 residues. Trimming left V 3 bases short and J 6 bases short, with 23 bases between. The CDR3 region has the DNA TGTGCCAGCTCACCCGGGACACCTCGTACGGCCGGCTCCGGGGAGCTGTTTTTT. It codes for CASSPGTPRTAGSGELFF.

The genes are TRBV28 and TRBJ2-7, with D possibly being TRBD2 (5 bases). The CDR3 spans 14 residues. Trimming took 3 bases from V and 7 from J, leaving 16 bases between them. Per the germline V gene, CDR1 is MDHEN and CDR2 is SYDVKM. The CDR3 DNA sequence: TGTGCCAGCAGTTTTAGCCTCTTTCGGAGGGAGCAGTACTTC. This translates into CASSFSLFRREQYF.